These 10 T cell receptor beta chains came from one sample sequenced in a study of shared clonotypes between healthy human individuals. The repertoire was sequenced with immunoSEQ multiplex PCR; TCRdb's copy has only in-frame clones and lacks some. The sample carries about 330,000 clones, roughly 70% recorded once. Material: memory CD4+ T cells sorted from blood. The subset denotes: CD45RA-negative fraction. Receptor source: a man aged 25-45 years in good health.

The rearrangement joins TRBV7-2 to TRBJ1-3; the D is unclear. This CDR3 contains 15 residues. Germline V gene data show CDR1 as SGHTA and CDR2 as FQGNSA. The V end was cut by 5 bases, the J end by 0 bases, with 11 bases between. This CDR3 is CASSIGRSSGNTIYF. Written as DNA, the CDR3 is TGTGCCAGCAGCATAGGTCGGAGCTCTGGAAACACCATATATTTT.

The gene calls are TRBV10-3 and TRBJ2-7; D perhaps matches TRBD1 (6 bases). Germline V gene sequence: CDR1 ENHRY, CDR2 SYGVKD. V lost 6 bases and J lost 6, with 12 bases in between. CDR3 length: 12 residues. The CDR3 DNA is TGTGCCATCAGCGTGGGGGCGTCCGAGCAGTACTTC. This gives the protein CAISVGASEQYF.

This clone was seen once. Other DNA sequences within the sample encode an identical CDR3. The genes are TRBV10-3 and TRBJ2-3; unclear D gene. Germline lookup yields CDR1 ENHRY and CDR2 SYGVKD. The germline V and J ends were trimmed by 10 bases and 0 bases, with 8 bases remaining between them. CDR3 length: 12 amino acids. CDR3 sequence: CATASSTDTQYF. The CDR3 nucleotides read TGTGCCACCGCTTCTAGCACAGATACGCAGTATTTT.

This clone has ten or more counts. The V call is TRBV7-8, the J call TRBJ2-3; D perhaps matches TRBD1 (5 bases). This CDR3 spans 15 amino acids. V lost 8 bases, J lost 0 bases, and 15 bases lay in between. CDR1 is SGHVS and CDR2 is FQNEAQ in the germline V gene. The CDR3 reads CASRLGQYSTDTQYF. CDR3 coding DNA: TGTGCCAGCCGCCTGGGGCAGTATAGCACAGATACGCAGTATTTT.

The CDR3 nucleotides are TGTGCCAGCAGTTTGCAGGGGGCGAACTATGGCTACACCTTC. Translating gives CASSLQGANYGYTF. The J gene is TRBJ1-2, the V gene TRBV28, with TRBD1 identical over 8 bases. There are 14 residues in the CDR3. The V gene's germline CDR1 is MDHEN and CDR2 SYDVKM. Trimming at V came to 3 bases and at J to 2 bases, leaving 2 bases not matched to a gene.

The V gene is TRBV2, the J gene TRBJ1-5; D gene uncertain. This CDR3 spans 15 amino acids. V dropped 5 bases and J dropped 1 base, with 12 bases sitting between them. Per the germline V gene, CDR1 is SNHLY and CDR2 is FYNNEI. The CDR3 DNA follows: TGTGCCAGCAGTTCGGACGCTACAAGCAATCAGCCCCAGCATTTT. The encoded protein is CASSSDATSNQPQHF. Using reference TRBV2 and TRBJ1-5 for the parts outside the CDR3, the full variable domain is EPEVTQTPSHQVTQMGQEVILRCVPISNHLYFYWYRQILGQKVEFLVSFYNNEISEKSEIFDDQFSVERPDGSNFTLKIRSTKLEDSAMYFCASSSDATSNQPQHFGDGTRLSIL.

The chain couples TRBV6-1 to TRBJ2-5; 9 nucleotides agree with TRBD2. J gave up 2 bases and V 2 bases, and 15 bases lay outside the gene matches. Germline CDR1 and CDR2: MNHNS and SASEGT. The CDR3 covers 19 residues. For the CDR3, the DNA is TGTGCCAGCAGTGAAAGGTTAGGCGGGAGGGCTAAGATACAAGAGACCCAGTACTTC. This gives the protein CASSERLGGRAKIQETQYF.

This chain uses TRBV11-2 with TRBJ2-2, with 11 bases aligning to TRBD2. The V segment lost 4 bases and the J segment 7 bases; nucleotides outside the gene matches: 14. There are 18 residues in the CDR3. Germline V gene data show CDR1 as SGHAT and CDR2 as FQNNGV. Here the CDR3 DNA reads TGTGCCAGCAGCTCGGAAACACTAGCGGGAGTATTGGGCGGGGAGCTGTTTTTT. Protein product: CASSSETLAGVLGGELFF.

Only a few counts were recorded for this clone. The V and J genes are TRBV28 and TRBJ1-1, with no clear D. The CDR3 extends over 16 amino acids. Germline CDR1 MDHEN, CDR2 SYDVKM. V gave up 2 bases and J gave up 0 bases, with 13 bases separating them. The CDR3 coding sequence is TGTGCCAGCAGTTTAACAGATCTAGTTGTGAACACTGAAGCTTTCTTT. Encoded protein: CASSLTDLVVNTEAFF.

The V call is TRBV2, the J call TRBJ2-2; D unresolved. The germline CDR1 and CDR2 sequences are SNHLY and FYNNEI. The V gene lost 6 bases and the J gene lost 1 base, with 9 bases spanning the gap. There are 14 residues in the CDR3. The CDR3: CASRAQVNTGELFF. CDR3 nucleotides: TGTGCCAGCAGGGCCCAGGTGAACACCGGGGAGCTGTTTTTT.